What follows are 32 T cell receptor beta chains derived from one specimen sequenced in a study of cytomegalovirus exposure and HLA in healthy donors. This PCR relied on a set of 60 Vbeta primers and 13 Jbeta primers. The protocol was immunoSEQ multiplex PCR, while the TCRdb copy is restricted to in-frame clones and leaves out a portion. This listing includes about 64,000 clones. The specimen was PBMCs. Every receptor here comes from a woman between 18 and 29 years old in good health and CMV-seronegative.

The chain joins TRBV13 to TRBJ2-7; D may be TRBD2 (6 bases). The CDR3 totals 15 residues. Deletions cut 7 bases from V and 5 bases from J, with 21 bases between. The V gene's germline CDR1 is PRHDT and CDR2 FYEKMQ (reference sequence). DNA for the CDR3: TGTGCCAGCATCAAATTCGGGCTAGCGATCAACGAGCAGTACTTC. It yields the protein CASIKFGLAINEQYF.

The chain carries TRBV18 and TRBJ1-2, with a tentative D call TRBD1 (6 bases). Germline V gene sequence: CDR1 KGHSH, CDR2 LQKENI. Trimming took 4 bases from V and 8 from J, leaving 8 bases between them. The CDR3 covers 11 residues. This CDR3 is CASSQGEGYTF. The CDR3 region has the DNA TGTGCCAGCTCACAGGGGGAAGGCTACACCTTC.

The chain carries TRBV25-1 and TRBJ2-1; TRBD2 matches at 7 bases. J gave up 5 bases and V 2 bases, and 9 bases lay outside the gene matches. Germline-derived CDR1 and CDR2 are MGHDK and SYGVNS. This CDR3 region has 16 residues. The CDR3 loop is CASSETPAGLNNEQFF. The CDR3 nucleotides are TGTGCCAGCAGTGAAACCCCAGCGGGACTTAACAATGAGCAGTTCTTC.

About this clone: One junction end does not reproduce the germline sequence, and a read error may be involved. The CDR3 nucleotides are TGTGCCAGCAGCTTGTCCCCTCGCGGGGATGAGCAGTCCTTC. Residues: CASSLSPRGDEQSF. The chain recombines TRBV5-6 with TRBJ2-7; a weak D match, TRBD2 (6 bases). The CDR3 is 14 amino acids. In germline, CDR1 is SGHDT, CDR2 YYEEEE.

The chain uses TRBV19 and TRBJ2-3; D is possibly TRBD2 (6 bases). The V end was cut by 4 bases, the J end by 0 bases, with 11 bases between. The CDR3 runs to 15 residues. Looked up from germline, CDR1 is LNHDA and CDR2 is SQIVND (reference sequence). The CDR3 sequence: CASSSLAASTDTQYF. CDR3 bases: TGTGCCAGTAGTAGTTTAGCGGCTAGCACAGATACGCAGTATTTT.

The CDR3 loop is CASSLAGAYYEQYF. Written as DNA, the CDR3 is TGTGCCAGCAGCCTAGCGGGGGCGTACTACGAGCAGTACTTC. J is TRBJ2-7 and V is TRBV27, with 10 bases aligning to TRBD2. With V trimmed by 6 bases and J by 3 bases, 5 bases remained unmatched. The CDR3 extends over 14 amino acids. Germline loops: CDR1 MNHEY, CDR2 SMNVEV (reference sequence).

This rearrangement joins TRBV7-9 to TRBJ2-2, with a tentative D call TRBD1 (5 bases). CDR1 and CDR2 from the germline V gene are SEHNR and FQNEAQ (reference sequence). V gave up 6 bases and J gave up 4 bases, with 15 bases separating them. The CDR3 covers 15 residues. CDR3 sequence (DNA): TGTGCCAGCAGGTCGACAGCTGTGGGCACCGGGGAGCTGTTTTTT. Translated: CASRSTAVGTGELFF.

The V gene is TRBV7-6, the J gene TRBJ2-2, with TRBD1 identical over 9 bases. Germline lookup yields CDR1 SGHVS and CDR2 FNYEAQ. CDR3 length: 15 residues. With 1 base clipped from V and 5 bases from J, the junction kept 2 bases outside the gene matches. This CDR3 is CASSLGGTGTGELFF. The CDR3 DNA reads TGTGCCAGCAGCTTAGGGGGGACAGGGACCGGGGAGCTGTTTTTT.

The chain links TRBV4-1 to TRBJ2-1; D might be TRBD2 (6 bases). The CDR3 sequence is 14 residues long. Germline values: CDR1 MGHRA, CDR2 YSYEKL. Trimming shortened V by 4 bases and J by 2 bases, and 9 bases separated the two germline ends. CDR3 in DNA: TGCGCCAGCAGCCCACTAGCAGCCTACAATGAGCAGTTCTTC. Translated, it gives CASSPLAAYNEQFF.

The J gene is TRBJ2-1, the V gene TRBV9; D is perhaps TRBD1 (6 bases). V was trimmed by 2 bases and J by 8 bases, leaving 20 bases between them. The germline V gene encodes CDR1 SGDLS and CDR2 YYNGEE. This CDR3 contains 16 residues. The CDR3 DNA reads as TGTGCCAGCAGCGTTCTTTCGATACTAAGACAGGATGAGCAGTTCTTC. Translating it yields CASSVLSILRQDEQFF.

V usage is TRBV5-1 and J usage is TRBJ2-1, with D maybe TRBD2 (6 bases). The CDR3 has 12 residues. The V end was cut by 4 bases, the J end by 13 bases, with 15 bases between. Germline CDR1 is SGHRS and CDR2 is YFSETQ. The CDR3 DNA reads as TGCGCCAGCAGCGAGCCCGGGACTTCTCAGTTCTTC. Translated, it gives CASSEPGTSQFF.

The CDR3 bases are TGTGCCAGCAGTGAACCTTCCCCAGCGGGGAACCAAGAGACCCAGTACTTC. Residues: CASSEPSPAGNQETQYF. The V call is TRBV25-1, the J call TRBJ2-5, with TRBD2 matching over 7 bases. The CDR3 length is 17 residues. V was pared by 2 bases and J by 0 bases, with 9 bases of the junction left unmatched. The germline V gene has CDR1 MGHDK and CDR2 SYGVNS.

This chain links TRBV9 with TRBJ2-7; 7 bases are a match to TRBD2. Germline CDR1 and CDR2: SGDLS and YYNGEE. The CDR3 has 13 residues. V shed 7 bases and J 5 bases; nucleotides not matched to a gene: 9. The CDR3 nucleotides read TGTGCCAGCCTCTGGGGGGAGGGAGACGAGCAGTACTTC. This codes for CASLWGEGDEQYF.

The gene calls are TRBV9 and TRBJ1-2, with 7 bases lining up with TRBD1. Germline V gene lookup returns CDR1 SGDLS and CDR2 YYNGEE. V was pared by 4 bases and J by 5 bases, with 11 bases of the junction left unmatched. CDR3 length: 15 residues. For the CDR3, the DNA is TGTGCCAGCAGCCCCACCGGAGGGGGCGGGTATGGCTACACCTTC. Its translation is CASSPTGGGGYGYTF.

The CDR3 nucleotides are TGCGCCAGCAGCTTGGCCGCCGCAGGGAACACTGAAGCTTTCTTT. Residues: CASSLAAAGNTEAFF. The J gene is TRBJ1-1, the V gene TRBV5-1; D not certain. Trimming cost V 0 bases and J 1 base, with 10 bases left between them. Germline V gene data show CDR1 as SGHRS and CDR2 as YFSETQ. The CDR3 spans 15 residues.

J is TRBJ2-2 and V is TRBV9, with TRBD2 identical over 7 bases. Germline V gives CDR1 SGDLS, CDR2 YYNGEE. V shed 2 bases and J 1 base; nucleotides not matched to a gene: 2. The CDR3 loop spans 15 amino acids. For the CDR3, the DNA is TGTGCCAGCAGCGTTCCTAGCGGGAACACCGGGGAGCTGTTTTTT. Translating gives CASSVPSGNTGELFF.

The chain combines TRBV6-1 with TRBJ1-1, with 10 nucleotides matching TRBD1. Germline V CDR1 and CDR2: MNHNS, SASEGT. The CDR3 has 13 residues. V shed 2 bases, J shed 12 bases, and the junction held 6 bases outside the gene matches. CDR3 nucleotide sequence: TGTGCCAGCAGTGAAAGGGGGACAGGGGCGACTTTCTTT. As protein: CASSERGTGATFF.

This chain links TRBV7-9 with TRBJ1-2; a weak D match, TRBD1 (6 bases). The V end was cut by 5 bases, the J end by 4 bases, with 11 bases between. From germline, CDR1 is SEHNR and CDR2 FQNEAQ (reference sequence). CDR3 length equals 13 residues. The CDR3, as DNA: TGTGCCAGCAGCACCCGGGACATCTATGGCTACACCTTC. Amino acid sequence: CASSTRDIYGYTF.

V gene TRBV6-1 combines with J gene TRBJ2-5, with D possibly being TRBD2 (5 bases). V lost 7 bases and J 0 bases, leaving 15 bases between the germline ends. The CDR3 loop spans 15 amino acids. Germline lookup yields CDR1 MNHNS and CDR2 SASEGT. CDR3 residues: CASTRFYGDQETQYF. DNA for the CDR3: TGTGCCAGCACGAGGTTCTACGGGGACCAAGAGACCCAGTACTTC.

This chain links TRBV11-3 with TRBJ2-1; D might be TRBD2 (6 bases). This CDR3 is built from 16 residues. Trimming shortened V by 5 bases and J by 4 bases, and 18 bases separated the two germline ends. Germline V gives CDR1 SGHNT, CDR2 YENEEA. CDR3 sequence reads: CASSPRYPGEYNEQFF. As DNA, the CDR3 is TGTGCCAGCAGCCCCCGTTACCCGGGGGAGTACAATGAGCAGTTCTTC. The whole variable domain, remainder taken from reference TRBV11-3 and TRBJ2-1, is EAGVVQSPRYKIIEKKQPVAFWCNPISGHNTLYWYLQNLGQGPELLIRYENEEAVDDSQLPKDRFSAERLKGVDSTLKIQPAELGDSAVYLCASSPRYPGEYNEQFFGPGTRLTVL.

The genes are TRBV7-9 and TRBJ2-1, with 7 positions matching TRBD2. Germline V CDR1 and CDR2: SEHNR, FQNEAQ (reference sequence). The CDR3 sequence is 15 residues long. The trim removed 6 bases at V and 6 bases at J, leaving 11 bases unmatched. The CDR3 nucleotides are TGTGCCAGCAGGTCGCGGGAGAACGGGCCCAATGAGCAGTTCTTC. Translated, it gives CASRSRENGPNEQFF.

This rearrangement joins TRBV2 to TRBJ2-7, with TRBD1 identical over 11 bases. Germline loops: CDR1 SNHLY, CDR2 FYNNEI. The V gene end was trimmed by 8 bases and the J gene end by 1 base; junction bases not matched to a gene: 7. The CDR3 has 15 residues. The DNA of the CDR3 is TGTGCCAGCTGGTGGGGACAGGGGGGTTCCTACGAGCAGTACTTC. Translating gives CASWWGQGGSYEQYF.

J is TRBJ2-2 and V is TRBV7-9; a weak D match, TRBD1 (6 bases). CDR1 is SEHNR, CDR2 FQNEAQ, per germline (reference sequence). V was clipped by 8 bases and J by 0 bases, with 10 bases between them. The CDR3 runs to 14 residues. CDR3 residues: CASPDRPNTGELFF. The CDR3 DNA is TGTGCCAGCCCCGACAGGCCGAACACCGGGGAGCTGTTTTTT.

The chain links TRBV20-1 to TRBJ2-1; a weak D match, TRBD2 (6 bases). Germline CDR1 and CDR2: DFQATT and SNEGSKA (reference sequence). V gave up 7 bases and J gave up 5 bases, with 9 bases separating them. This CDR3 region has 11 residues. The DNA for the CDR3 is TGCAGTGGGGACTGGGACAATGAGCAGTTCTTC. It translates to CSGDWDNEQFF.

The rearrangement uses TRBV10-3 and TRBJ2-7; TRBD1 aligns across 8 bases. Unmatched junction bases numbered 10, after V lost 6 bases and J lost 6 bases. This CDR3 is 14 amino acids long. Germline V gene lookup returns CDR1 ENHRY and CDR2 SYGVKD. The CDR3, as DNA: TGTGCCATCAGGACGGACAGGACAGGGAGCGAGCAGTACTTC. Residues: CAIRTDRTGSEQYF.

The genes are TRBV29-1 and TRBJ1-2, with TRBD1 matching over 11 bases. The CDR3 totals 12 residues. J lost 8 bases, V lost 4 bases, and 3 bases had no gene match. From germline, CDR1 is SQVTM and CDR2 ANQGSEA. CDR3 in amino acids: CSVGGTGGGYTF. Here the CDR3 DNA reads TGCAGCGTTGGAGGGACAGGGGGAGGCTACACCTTC.

This chain uses TRBV19 with TRBJ1-1, with TRBD1 matching 7 bases. V lost 10 bases and J lost 5; bases outside the gene matches: 10. The CDR3 extends over 13 amino acids. Germline values: CDR1 LNHDA, CDR2 SQIVND (reference sequence). CDR3 sequence (DNA): TGTGCCACCCAACAGGGGTTGGGTACTGAAGCTTTCTTT. Translation: CATQQGLGTEAFF.

CDR3 in DNA: TGTGCCAGCAGTTCGACAGGGGTGAACACTGAAGCTTTCTTT. Translating gives CASSSTGVNTEAFF. V is TRBV6-5 and J is TRBJ1-1; 8 bases are shared with TRBD1. This CDR3 has 14 residues. Germline lookup yields CDR1 MNHEY and CDR2 SVGAGI. V shed 4 bases and J 0 bases; nucleotides not matched to a gene: 1.

V and J are TRBV25-1 and TRBJ1-1; 8 bases map to TRBD1. This CDR3 has 13 residues. Per the germline V gene, CDR1 is MGHDK and CDR2 is SYGVNS. Trimming at V came to 6 bases and at J to 4 bases, leaving 4 bases not matched to a gene. The CDR3 coding sequence is TGTGCCAGCAGACCTACAGGGGGCACTGAAGCTTTCTTT. Its protein product is CASRPTGGTEAFF.

The chain is built from TRBV7-9 and TRBJ2-5; 9 nucleotides agree with TRBD1. The trim removed 6 bases at V and 2 bases at J, leaving 7 bases unmatched. Looked up from germline, CDR1 is SEHNR and CDR2 is FQNEAQ (reference sequence). This CDR3 contains 15 residues. In nucleotides, the CDR3 is TGTGCCAGCAGTACCACAGGGGGCCAGCAAGAGACCCAGTACTTC. It is translated as CASSTTGGQQETQYF.

The chain employs TRBV5-1 and TRBJ1-1, with 8 bases matching TRBD1. Germline V gene sequence: CDR1 SGHRS, CDR2 YFSETQ. J was trimmed by 4 bases and V by 0 bases; bases with no gene match: 2. The CDR3 loop spans 14 amino acids. DNA of the CDR3: TGCGCCAGCAGCTTGGCAGGGACAGGCACTGAAGCTTTCTTT. Protein sequence: CASSLAGTGTEAFF.

The chain has TRBV7-2 and TRBJ2-7, with 8 bases lining up with TRBD2. CDR3 length equals 14 residues. The junction had 9 bases not matched to a gene; V was cut back by 4 bases and J by 7 bases. Germline CDR1 SGHTA, CDR2 FQGNSA. The DNA of the CDR3 is TGTGCCAGCAGCTCCGGGACTAGGAGTGGAGAGCAGTACTTC. Translating it yields CASSSGTRSGEQYF.